This T cell receptor beta chain emerged from a study of blood T cells in healthy people across ages. Overall study: Capture via template switching afforded approximately one barcoded beta molecule per two T cells.

Alongside a J-beta primer mix, a sample-barcoded 5' primer served in a second PCR lasting roughly 7 to 12 cycles. TCRdb re-derived calls from the 5' RACE reads in MiXCR, one entry per CDR3 protein. The sample includes under 950,000 distinct CDR3 sequences, over 20% of them seen just once. This CDR3 is 15 amino acids long. The junction had 4 bases not matched to a gene; V was cut back by 5 bases and J by 1 base. Broader study findings: A conclusive naive versus antigen-experienced comparison was prevented by the unsorted PBMCs. There were more naive CD4+ cells and higher diversity in long-lived donors than in aged donors.

Turning to this clonotype: Its antigen is undetermined.

The sequencing sample was made of blood. The TCR originated in a man between 65 and 79 years old in good health. The chain couples TRBV12-3 or TRBV12-4 to TRBJ2-4; 8 bases are shared with TRBD2. CDR3 protein: CASSRASGAKNIQYF. CDR3 nucleotides: TGTGCCAGCAGTAGGGCTAGCGGGGCCAAAAACATTCAGTACTTC.